The 15 T cell receptor beta chains reported below all come from one sample, sequenced in a study of T cell responses to AZD1222 COVID-19 vaccine. Measured with immunoSEQ multiplex PCR; TCRdb has only the in-frame clones, and not every one. The sample has about 140,000 clones, approximately 90% seen once. The source material was peripheral blood, sampled on day 0 of AZD1222 vaccination. These receptors were obtained from an adult in good health.

The chain joins TRBV12-3 or TRBV12-4 to TRBJ1-4; TRBD1 might be the D (5 bases). Trimming removed 5 bases at V and 12 bases at J, with 13 bases between. CDR3 length: 12 amino acids. CDR3 amino acids: CASSRDGGELFF. DNA for the CDR3: TGTGCCAGCAGTCGGGACGGTGGGGAACTGTTTTTT.

V usage is TRBV15 and J usage is TRBJ2-7; 10 bases fit TRBD1. This CDR3 spans 16 amino acids. Germline V gene data show CDR1 as LNHNV and CDR2 as YYDKDF (reference sequence). J gave up 2 bases and V 1 base, and 5 bases lay outside the gene matches. CDR3 DNA: TGTGCCACCAGCAGAGCATCCGGGACAGGGGCCTACGAGCAGTACTTC. Translated: CATSRASGTGAYEQYF.

The chain employs TRBV12-5 and TRBJ1-5; 8 bases line up with TRBD1. CDR1 and CDR2 from the germline V gene are LGHNT and FRNRAP. The CDR3 has 17 residues. J gave up 5 bases and V 1 base, and 10 bases lay outside the gene matches. The DNA for the CDR3 is TGTGCTAGTGGTTTGGACAGGGGGTTGGGGTTTTATCAGCCCCAGCATTTT. Translating gives CASGLDRGLGFYQPQHF.

The chain links TRBV19 to TRBJ1-1; 7 bases are shared with TRBD1. Germline CDR1 and CDR2: LNHDA and SQIVND (reference sequence). With 3 bases clipped from V and 0 bases from J, the junction kept 7 bases outside the gene matches. CDR3 length equals 16 residues. CDR3 amino acids: CASSIGVDRMNTEAFF. In DNA form, the CDR3 reads TGTGCCAGTAGTATTGGGGTGGACAGGATGAACACTGAAGCTTTCTTT.

This clone was seen many times. This chain uses TRBV5-1 with TRBJ2-6; no definite D call. Deletions cut 3 bases from V and 0 bases from J, with 4 bases between. In germline, CDR1 is SGHRS, CDR2 YFSETQ. The CDR3 totals 14 residues. The CDR3 here is CASSSSSGANVLTF. In DNA form, the CDR3 reads TGCGCCAGCAGCTCTAGCTCTGGGGCCAACGTCCTGACTTTC. Based on the CDR3 plus reference TRBV5-1 and TRBJ2-6, the full variable domain is KAGVTQTPRYLIKTRGQQVTLSCSPISGHRSVSWYQQTPGQGLQFLFEYFSETQRNKGNFPGRFSGRQFSNSRSEMNVSTLELGDSALYLCASSSSSGANVLTFGAGSRLTVL.

This chain joins TRBV6-6 and TRBJ1-5; D may be TRBD1 (5 bases). CDR3 length: 13 amino acids. With 5 bases removed from V and 4 bases from J, the gap between germline ends came to 9 bases. The germline V gene encodes CDR1 MNHNY and CDR2 SVGAGI (reference sequence). In DNA form, the CDR3 reads TGTGCCAGCAGTCGGGGCCAAAATCAGCCCCAGCATTTT. Translation gives CASSRGQNQPQHF.

V gene TRBV15 combines with J gene TRBJ1-1; no clear D. The CDR3 length is 16 residues. Trimming shortened V by 3 bases and J by 3 bases, and 17 bases separated the two germline ends. Germline CDR1 reads LNHNV; CDR2 reads YYDKDF (reference sequence). CDR3 bases: TGTGCCACCAGCAGCTACAAGGCAGTAGAAGACACTGAAGCTTTCTTT. Translating it yields CATSSYKAVEDTEAFF.

The chain is built from TRBV28 and TRBJ2-1; the match to TRBD1 covers 8 bases. There are 15 residues in the CDR3. Germline V gene lookup returns CDR1 MDHEN and CDR2 SYDVKM. After removal of 3 bases from V and 6 bases from J, the junction contained 7 bases not matched to a gene. The CDR3 protein is CASSFPPQGGNEQFF. For the CDR3, the DNA is TGTGCCAGCAGTTTTCCACCACAGGGGGGCAATGAGCAGTTCTTC.

The genes are TRBV7-9 and TRBJ1-1; TRBD1 is a possible D gene (5 bases). The V end lost 1 base, the J end lost 1 base, and 19 bases lay between the germline ends. CDR3 length: 18 residues. Per germline, CDR1 SEHNR and CDR2 FQNEAQ (reference sequence). CDR3 loop: CASSLEEGWGLGNTEAFF. The CDR3 region has the DNA TGTGCCAGCAGCTTAGAGGAGGGTTGGGGCTTAGGGAACACTGAAGCTTTCTTT.

This rearrangement joins TRBV30 to TRBJ1-5; 8 bases align to TRBD1. The V and J ends lost 0 bases and 1 base, in that order; junction bases with no gene match: 5. Germline values: CDR1 GTSNPN, CDR2 SVGIG (reference sequence). The CDR3 covers 16 residues. This chain's CDR3 is CAWSVGTGLSNQPQHF. CDR3 coding DNA: TGTGCCTGGAGTGTCGGGACAGGATTAAGCAATCAGCCCCAGCATTTT.

The chain has TRBV7-9 and TRBJ2-1, with a tentative D call TRBD2 (5 bases). From germline, CDR1 is SEHNR and CDR2 FQNEAQ (reference sequence). The CDR3 has 12 amino acids. V lost 3 bases to trimming and J lost 9 bases, with 9 bases between them. In DNA, the CDR3 is TGTGCCAGCAGCTTCTCTAGCAGTGAGCAGTTCTTC. It specifies CASSFSSSEQFF.

The chain combines TRBV9 with TRBJ2-3, with no clear D. Trimming stripped 0 bases from V and 1 base from J, with 12 bases between. The germline V gene has CDR1 SGDLS and CDR2 YYNGEE. The CDR3 loop spans 16 amino acids. This chain's CDR3 is CASSVAGYAGTDTQYF. The CDR3 bases are TGTGCCAGCAGCGTAGCGGGTTACGCTGGCACAGATACGCAGTATTTT. Based on the CDR3 plus reference TRBV9 and TRBJ2-3, the full variable domain is DSGVTQTPKHLITATGQRVTLRCSPRSGDLSVYWYQQSLDQGLQFLIQYYNGEERAKGNILERFSAQQFPDLHSELNLSSLELGDSALYFCASSVAGYAGTDTQYFGPGTRLTVL.

The rearrangement joins TRBV14 to TRBJ1-5, with D possibly being TRBD1 (6 bases). The V gene's germline CDR1 is SGHDN and CDR2 FVKESK. With 0 bases removed from V and 9 bases from J, the gap between germline ends came to 9 bases. The CDR3 length is 13 residues. This CDR3 reads CASSQDQGGPQHF. Here the CDR3 DNA reads TGTGCCAGCAGCCAAGATCAAGGGGGGCCCCAGCATTTT.

The V gene is TRBV18, the J gene TRBJ1-2, with no clear D. The V gene's germline CDR1 is KGHSH and CDR2 LQKENI. Trimming took 3 bases from V and 7 from J, leaving 9 bases between them. The CDR3 has 12 amino acids. CDR3 loop: CASSPRMAGYTF. For the CDR3, the DNA is TGTGCCAGCTCACCTAGAATGGCTGGCTACACCTTC.

CDR3 sequence: CASSGGGPQAYEQYF. The CDR3 region has the DNA TGTGCCAGCAGTGGGGGCGGGCCCCAAGCATACGAGCAGTACTTC. The J gene is TRBJ2-7, the V gene TRBV2; D assignment may be TRBD1 or TRBD2 (5 bases each). With 4 bases removed from V and 4 bases from J, the gap between germline ends came to 17 bases. The CDR3 is 15 amino acids. Germline CDR1 and CDR2: SNHLY and FYNNEI.